A single sample gave rise to the 3 T cell receptor beta chains below, sequenced in a study of cytomegalovirus exposure and HLA in healthy donors. Researchers ran the PCR with 60 Vbeta and 13 Jbeta primers. Only in-frame clones appear in the TCRdb table, and some are missing; sequencing was by immunoSEQ multiplex PCR. The data contain fewer than 250,000 clones, roughly 80% of them seen just once; the ten biggest clones take up approximately 0.36%. Sequencing was done on a sample of PBMCs. The source of these receptors is a male donor in good health and CMV-seropositive.

This rearrangement joins TRBV4-1 to TRBJ2-7; weak D call: TRBD1 (5 bases). Between the trimmed V and J ends, which lost 0 bases and 6 bases, there was a span of 18 bases. This CDR3 has 16 amino acids. Per germline, CDR1 MGHRA and CDR2 YSYEKL. CDR3 DNA: TGCGCCAGCAGCCAAGAGGAGACAGTTAGGGTGAGCGAGCAGTACTTC. This codes for CASSQEETVRVSEQYF.

This clone was counted a few times. The chain recombines TRBV5-1 with TRBJ2-5; possibly TRBD2 for D (6 bases). The V and J ends lost 3 bases and 9 bases respectively, with 27 bases between them. The CDR3 runs to 17 residues. Germline V gene data show CDR1 as SGHRS and CDR2 as YFSETQ. The CDR3 DNA sequence: TGCGCCAGCAGCTGGGGAGGTAATGGGGGATTGGCTGGTCCCCAGTACTTC. This codes for CASSWGGNGGLAGPQYF.

The V gene is TRBV7-8, the J gene TRBJ1-2; D gene uncertain. CDR1 is SGHVS and CDR2 is FQNEAQ in the germline V gene. The CDR3 is 12 residues long. Trimming took off 3 bases at V and 8 bases at J, with 10 bases between the two ends. The CDR3 here is CASSFIGDGYTF. In DNA form, the CDR3 reads TGTGCCAGCAGCTTCATAGGAGACGGCTACACCTTC.